This TCR beta chain emerged from a study of tumor-infiltrating lymphocytes in primary liver carcinoma. Study at large: Male and female patients aged 30 to 69 years made up the cohort. Study-level findings and limits: In tumor-adjacent and tumor-blood pairs, overlap was lower than in tumor region pairs.

The CDR3 contains 16 residues. Germline lookup yields CDR1 SGHKS and CDR2 YYEKEE (reference sequence). Scientists recovered RNA and DNA together from around 18-30 mg of unsorted bulk tissue. None of the patients had received treatment, and all had chronic HBV infection. Over 80% of the cells were viable tumor cells in every tumor sample. With approximately 470 ng total RNA as template and a constant-region primer, TCR beta cDNA was made. Three nested multiplex PCR rounds of slightly modified ARM-PCR generated TCR beta libraries. TRBV1-TRBV30 forward and Cbeta reverse primers drove the first two roughly 10-cycle rounds. Each CDR3 protein is one row after TCRdb ran MiXCR on the multiplex PCR reads. The sample has fewer than 70,000 distinct CDR3 sequences; less than 75% are singletons. Regarding this clonotype: No antigen is known for it. One end of the junction is discordant with germline, which a read error may explain.

Sequences were obtained from liver tumor tissue from sampling region 2. The subset was: tumor region T2, inferior pole. This sequence was found in a man aged 35-49 years with primary liver carcinoma and hepatitis B virus infection. The V call is TRBV5-5, the J call TRBJ1-1; no definite D call. CDR3 residues: CVSSREWASFKTEAFF. CDR3 coding DNA: TGTGTCAGCAGCCGAGAGTGGGCGTCTTTCAAGACTGAAGCTTTCTTC. The full variable domain, its missing parts supplied by reference TRBV5-5 and TRBJ1-1, is DAGVTQSPTHLIKTRGQQVTLRCSPISGHKSVSWYQQVLGQGPQFIFQYYEKEERGRGNFPDRFSARQFPNYSSELNVNALLLGDSALYLCVSSREWASFKTEAFFGQGTRLTVV.